This T cell receptor beta chain was recovered during a study of breast tumors, draining lymph nodes, adjacent tissues. At least ten counts were recorded for this clonotype. Antigen: not known. The CDR3 has 11 amino acids. Germline V lookup: CDR1 ENHRY, CDR2 SYGVKD. V lost 0 bases, J lost 5 bases, and 1 base lay in between. General study findings and limits: Data only fit, rather than demonstrated, lymph node origin of most tumor T cells. Compared with lymph nodes, tumors were less diverse; compared with nontumor tissue, more. Findings are consistent with lymph node origin and intratumoral expansion of most tumor T cells.

Samples came from axillary lymph nodes draining the breast cancer. One entry per CDR3 protein results from TCRdb running MiXCR on the multiplex PCR reads. Here the sample spans approximately 130,000 distinct CDR3 sequences, about 20% being singletons. Source material: axillary lymph node tissue. This chain links TRBV10-3 with TRBJ2-5; D gene ambiguous. The sequence was collected from a female donor with breast cancer. Some clones in this sample may be carry-over from other donors' samples. The CDR3 bases are TGTGCCATCAGTGAGTCGGAGACCCAGTACTTC. It translates to CAISESETQYF.